This TCR beta chain was captured in a study of cytomegalovirus exposure and HLA in healthy donors. Healthy bone marrow donors made up the donor group. PCR was performed using 60 Vbeta and 13 Jbeta primers. Original handling: An analysis performed later counted around 86 million unique TCR beta chains (approximately 10 million of them shared). Clones were read by immunoSEQ multiplex PCR, and TCRdb kept only the in-frame ones, dropping some. That table is the source of V, J and clone size, and D and trimming were worked out from the DNA. The table has tens of thousands of clones, 79% seen once. Study findings and constraints: Fewer N-insertions than the approximately 610-donor mean were reportedly shown by an Asian-associated ancestry cluster in a later analysis. Upon later analysis, HLA-associated TCR beta chains proved more clonally expanded than other, equally common chains.

A remark on this clone: Its target is unknown.

Trimming shortened V by 0 bases and J by 6 bases, and 7 bases separated the two germline ends. Germline V lookup: CDR1 SGDLS, CDR2 YYNGEE. The CDR3 contains 13 residues. Specimen: PBMCs. The sequence came from a middle-aged woman in good health and CMV-seronegative. The chain has TRBV9 and TRBJ2-1; a possible D gene is TRBD1 (5 bases). This CDR3 reads CASSVGQLNEQFF. Written as DNA, the CDR3 is TGTGCCAGCAGCGTAGGACAGCTCAATGAGCAGTTCTTC.